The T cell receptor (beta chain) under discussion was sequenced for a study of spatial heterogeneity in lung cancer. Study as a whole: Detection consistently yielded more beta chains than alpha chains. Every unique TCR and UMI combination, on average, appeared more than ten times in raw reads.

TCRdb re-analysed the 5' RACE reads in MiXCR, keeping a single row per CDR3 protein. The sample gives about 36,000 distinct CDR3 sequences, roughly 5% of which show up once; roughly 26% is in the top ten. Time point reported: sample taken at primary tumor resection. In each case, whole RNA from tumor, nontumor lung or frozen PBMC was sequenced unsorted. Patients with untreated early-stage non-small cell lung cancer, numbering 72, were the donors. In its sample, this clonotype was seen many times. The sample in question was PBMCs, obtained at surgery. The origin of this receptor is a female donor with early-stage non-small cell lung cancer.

The CDR3 region is CASSQFRDSQTYEQYF. Here the CDR3 DNA reads TGCGCCAGCAGCCAATTTCGGGACAGCCAGACCTACGAGCAGTACTTC. The V and J genes are TRBV4-1 and TRBJ2-7; the match to TRBD1 covers 7 bases. J was trimmed by 2 bases and V by 2 bases; bases with no gene match: 9. Germline V gene data show CDR1 as MGHRA and CDR2 as YSYEKL. This CDR3 contains 16 residues.